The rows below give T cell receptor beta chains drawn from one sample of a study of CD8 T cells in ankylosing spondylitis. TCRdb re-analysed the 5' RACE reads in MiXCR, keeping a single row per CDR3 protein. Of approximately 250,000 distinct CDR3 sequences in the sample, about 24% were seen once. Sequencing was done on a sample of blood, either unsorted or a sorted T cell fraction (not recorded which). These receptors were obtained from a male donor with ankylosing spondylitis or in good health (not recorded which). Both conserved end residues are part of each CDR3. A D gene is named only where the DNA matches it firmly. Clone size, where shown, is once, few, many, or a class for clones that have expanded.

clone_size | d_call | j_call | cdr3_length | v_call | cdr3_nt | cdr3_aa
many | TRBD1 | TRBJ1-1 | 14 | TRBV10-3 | TGTGCCATCACCGCCGCAGGGGGTAGCACTGAAGCTTTCTTT | CAITAAGGSTEAFF
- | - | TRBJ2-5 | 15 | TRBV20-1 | TGCAGTGCTAGAGACCAGAGGGACAATCAAGAGACCCAGTACTTC | CSARDQRDNQETQYF
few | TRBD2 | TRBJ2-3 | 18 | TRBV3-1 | TGTGCCAGCAGCCCTATTGTCATAGCGGGGGGGCCTACAGATACGCAGTATTTT | CASSPIVIAGGPTDTQYF
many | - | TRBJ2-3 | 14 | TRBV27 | TGTGCCAGCAGCTCGGACCTCTACACAGATACGCAGTATTTT | CASSSDLYTDTQYF
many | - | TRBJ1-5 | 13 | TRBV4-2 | TGTGCCAGCAGCCAAGAAGCAGATCAGCCCCAGCATTTT | CASSQEADQPQHF
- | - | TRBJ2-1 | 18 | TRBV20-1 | TGCAGTGCTAGAGATGGGAGTGCTCGGGGGGCATATTACAATGAGCAGTTCTTC | CSARDGSARGAYYNEQFF
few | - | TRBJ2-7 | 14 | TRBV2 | TGTGCCAGCAGTTTCGGGCCCAGAGATGGCGAGCAGTACTTC | CASSFGPRDGEQYF
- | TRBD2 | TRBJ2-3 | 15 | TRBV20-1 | TGCAGTGCTAGAGATTTGGGACTAGTCCCAGATACGCAGTATTTT | CSARDLGLVPDTQYF
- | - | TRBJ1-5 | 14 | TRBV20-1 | TGCAGTGCTAGAAAAGGTAATAGCAATCAGCCCCAGCATTTT | CSARKGNSNQPQHF
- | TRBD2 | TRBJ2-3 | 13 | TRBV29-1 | TGCAGCGTTGGGGGACTAGGGTGGGATACGCAGTATTTT | CSVGGLGWDTQYF
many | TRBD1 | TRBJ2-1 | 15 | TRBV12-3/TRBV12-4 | TGTGCCAGCAGTTTCGGTGGGACAGACTACAATGAGCAGTTCTTC | CASSFGGTDYNEQFF
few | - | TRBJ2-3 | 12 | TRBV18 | TGTGCCAGCTCACCCAAACTAGATACGCAGTATTTT | CASSPKLDTQYF
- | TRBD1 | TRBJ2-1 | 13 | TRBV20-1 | TGCAGTCAACGGGGACAGGTTCTCAATGAGCAGTTCTTC | CSQRGQVLNEQFF
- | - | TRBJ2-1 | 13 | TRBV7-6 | TGTGCCGGCCGAGGTCGGCCGGGCAATGAGCAGTTCTTC | CAGRGRPGNEQFF
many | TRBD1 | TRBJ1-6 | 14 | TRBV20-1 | TGCAGTGCTAGAGCGGGACAGGGGGTATCACCCCTCCACTTT | CSARAGQGVSPLHF
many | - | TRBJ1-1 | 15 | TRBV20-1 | TGCAGTGCTAGAGGGGAGCACAGGAGGAACACTGAAGCTTTCTTT | CSARGEHRRNTEAFF
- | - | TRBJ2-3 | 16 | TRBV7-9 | TGTGCCAGCAGCTCGACAAAGCAGGGATCGGCAGATACGCAGTATTTT | CASSSTKQGSADTQYF
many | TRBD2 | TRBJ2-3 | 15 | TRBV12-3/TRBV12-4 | TGTGCCAGCAGTTTGCGGGGGGCCGGCACAGATACGCAGTATTTT | CASSLRGAGTDTQYF
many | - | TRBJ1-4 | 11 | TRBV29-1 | TGCAGCGTTGAAGATCGTGAAAAACTGTTTTTT | CSVEDREKLFF
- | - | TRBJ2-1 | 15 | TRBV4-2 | TGTGCCAGCAGCCAAGAGGGGGGTCGGGACAATGAGCAGTTCTTC | CASSQEGGRDNEQFF